This T cell receptor beta chain was sequenced in a study of T cells after yellow fever vaccination. Study-wide results and caveats: Compared with primary, the secondary response was weaker and peaked at day 5, not 15. In post-booster samples, most primary-vaccination clones reappeared (just under 97% CD4, 70% to 90% CD8). Clonotypes shared by both compartments, CD4 and CD8, made up a small share.

The CDR3 runs to 15 residues. V lost 2 bases to trimming and J lost 3 bases, with 10 bases between them. The germline CDR1 and CDR2 sequences are SNHLY and FYNNEI. A 5'RACE template-switching step, the method used to make TCR cDNA, added a universal primer site and UMIs. TCRdb used MiXCR to reprocess the 5' RACE reads, holding one entry per CDR3 protein. The sample lists 150,000 to 200,000 distinct CDR3 sequences, approximately 6.7% occurring once. This clonotype has a handful of counts. What it binds is not known. This chain uses TRBV2 with TRBJ2-2; tentatively, D is TRBD1 or TRBD2 (6 bases each). The sequences come from CD4+ T cells sorted from PBMCs, collected more than 4 days after the first yellow fever vaccination. The sequence was collected from a man younger than 35 who received the YFV17D yellow fever vaccine. The CDR3 DNA is TGTGCCAGCAGTGAATCGGGGGCGGACACCGGGGAGCTGTTTTTT. This codes for CASSESGADTGELFF.